This T cell receptor (beta chain) was sequenced in a study of CD8 T cells in ankylosing spondylitis. Whole-study findings and limits: Blood of patients with ankylosing spondylitis appeared to be characterized by a TCR beta motif of several highly homologous variants. Disease-linked clones reportedly concentrated significantly in matched ankylosing spondylitis synovial fluid. Disease-linked clones proved CD8+ and comparatively uncommon in peripheral blood.

This clonotype appeared a few times. No antigen is known for it. J was trimmed by 4 bases and V by 5 bases; bases with no gene match: 10. The germline V gene has CDR1 SEHNR and CDR2 FQNEAQ (reference sequence). There are 16 residues in the CDR3. TCRdb re-analysed the 5' RACE reads in MiXCR, keeping a single row per CDR3 protein. The table lists about 130,000 distinct CDR3 sequences, approximately 7.3% of them singletons, with roughly 12% in the top ten. This clonotype originated in a female donor with ankylosing spondylitis or in good health (not recorded which). The rearrangement joins TRBV7-9 to TRBJ2-7; 11 nucleotides agree with TRBD2. The sample comprised blood, either unsorted or a sorted T cell fraction (not recorded which). The CDR3 reads CASSPYVSGGVYEQYF. The DNA for the CDR3 is TGTGCCAGCAGCCCTTATGTTAGCGGGGGGGTTTACGAGCAGTACTTC.